The rows below give T cell receptor beta chains drawn from one sample of a study of blood T cell repertoires in COVID-19. The assay was immunoSEQ multiplex PCR, and TCRdb's table has in-frame clones only and misses some. The sample consists of 150,000 to 200,000 clones, about 86% of them appearing once. The sequenced sample consisted of peripheral blood. These receptors were obtained from a man aged 55 to 69 with acute or convalescent COVID-19. Both conserved end residues are part of each CDR3. Each record gives: J gene, clone size, V gene, D gene, CDR3 protein, CDR3 DNA. The D gene is left open where the match is weak. A clone size is listed for some rows: how often the clone was seen (once, few, many), or a class if it is expanded.

TRBJ1-5,-,TRBV28,-,CASRPQRGGVNQPQHF,TGTGCCAGCAGGCCCCAAAGGGGAGGCGTCAATCAGCCCCAGCATTTT
TRBJ1-6,-,TRBV28,-,CASRTGTANSPLHF,TGTGCCAGCAGAACAGGGACGGCGAATTCACCCCTCCACTTT
TRBJ2-1,-,TRBV4-1,TRBD2,CASSQEPSGRGEQFF,TGCGCCAGCAGCCAAGAACCTAGCGGGAGGGGTGAGCAGTTCTTC
TRBJ2-1,-,TRBV7-2,TRBD2,CASTRGGRLRNEQFF,TGTGCCAGCACCCGGGGGGGGCGGCTGCGGAATGAGCAGTTCTTC
TRBJ2-3,-,TRBV4-1,TRBD1,CASSQPYRGRGTDTQYF,TGCGCCAGCAGCCAACCATACAGGGGGCGCGGCACAGATACGCAGTATTTT
TRBJ2-3,-,TRBV5-8,-,CASSLLGGSAAYTDTQYF,TGTGCCAGCAGCTTGTTGGGGGGTTCAGCCGCTTACACAGATACGCAGTATTTT
TRBJ2-7,few,TRBV18,-,CASSETGTSEQYF,TGTGCCAGCTCAGAAACCGGGACTTCCGAGCAGTACTTC
TRBJ1-2,-,TRBV11-3,TRBD1,CASSETGTGFLGYTF,TGTGCCAGCAGTGAAACCGGGACAGGATTCTTGGGCTACACCTTC
TRBJ2-7,-,TRBV5-1,TRBD2,CASSPLAGVDEQYF,TGCGCCAGCAGCCCCCTAGCGGGAGTTGACGAGCAGTACTTC
TRBJ2-3,few,TRBV5-5,-,CASVLGLLGDTQYF,TGTGCCAGCGTCCTGGGACTGCTTGGAGATACGCAGTATTTT
TRBJ2-1,-,TRBV9,-,CASSVDGTYNEQFF,TGTGCCAGCAGCGTAGACGGGACCTACAATGAGCAGTTCTTC
TRBJ2-2,once,TRBV30,TRBD1,CAWTEQGTGELFF,TGTGCCTGGACGGAACAGGGGACCGGGGAGCTGTTTTTT
TRBJ1-2,-,TRBV6-5,TRBD1,CASSYQQGGYGYTF,TGTGCCAGCAGCTATCAACAGGGGGGCTATGGCTACACCTTC
TRBJ2-1,once,TRBV23-1,TRBD1,CASSQSGTGNNEQFF,TGCGCCAGCAGTCAATCAGGGACAGGGAATAATGAGCAGTTCTTC
TRBJ1-5,-,TRBV19,-,CASSLGPGGNQPQHF,TGTGCCAGTAGTTTAGGGCCCGGGGGCAATCAGCCCCAGCATTTT
TRBJ1-6,few,TRBV28,TRBD1,CASSRRTGWYSPLHF,TGTGCCAGCAGTAGACGGACAGGGTGGTATTCACCCCTCCACTTT
TRBJ1-4,-,TRBV4-1,-,CASSQDGEKLFF,TGCGCCAGCAGCCAAGACGGTGAAAAACTGTTTTTT
TRBJ2-5,-,TRBV6-2/TRBV6-3,TRBD2,CASSTPSSGRETQYF,TGTGCCAGCAGTACCCCGTCTAGCGGGAGAGAGACCCAGTACTTC
TRBJ1-4,few,TRBV7-2,-,CASSPERGEKLFF,TGTGCCAGCAGCCCGGAGCGAGGAGAAAAACTGTTTTTT
TRBJ2-1,-,TRBV5-1,TRBD2,CASSPGTTAVEQFF,TGCGCCAGCAGCCCCGGGACTACAGCGGTTGAGCAGTTCTTC